This TCR beta chain was identified during a study of identical twins. Study-wide points: Modelling underestimated the level of out-of-frame TCR alpha sharing observed in monozygotic twins. There is a chance that invariant MAIT and iNKT cells partially muddied zero-insertion analyses.

As concerns this clonotype: The antigen remains unidentified.

Template switching created a universal primer site, and the cDNA included unique molecular identifiers. In TCRdb, the 5' RACE reads were re-called with MiXCR into one record per CDR3 protein. The sample includes some 500,000 distinct CDR3 sequences, 14% seen only once; the top ten take about 0.53%. The CDR3 covers 12 residues. The germline V gene has CDR1 SNHLY and CDR2 FYNNEI. The V end was cut by 6 bases, the J end by 8 bases, with 13 bases between. These data also formed part of another study, on yellow fever vaccine responses in identical twins. That work contributes: Twins' vaccine T cell responses were reported to seem partly convergent and partly personalized.

The sequencing sample was made of CD4+ T cells sorted from blood. This rearrangement joins TRBV2 to TRBJ1-2; D unclear. The TCR comes from a woman aged 18-30 years in good health. CDR3 loop: CASRLTIGGYTF. The CDR3 region has the DNA TGTGCCAGCAGATTGACTATAGGGGGCTACACCTTC.